This TCR beta chain emerged from a study of CD8 T cells in Susac syndrome. Looked up from germline, CDR1 is SGHVS and CDR2 is FQNEAQ. The length of the CDR3 is 15 residues. Between the trimmed V and J ends, which lost 5 bases and 4 bases, there was a span of 15 bases. The RNA, roughly 0.5 to 1 ug, was put through reverse transcription using random hexamers. immunoSEQ multiplex PCR amplified TCR beta CDR3 across 54 Vbeta, 13 Jbeta. TCRdb called the immunoSEQ multiplex PCR reads again in MiXCR, with one record for every CDR3 protein. The sample consists of about 300,000 distinct CDR3 sequences, 89% of them appearing once.

The material sequenced was CD8+ T cells from PBMCs. The J gene is TRBJ2-4, the V gene TRBV7-8; TRBD1 or TRBD2 may be the D gene (5 bases each). The receptor was derived from a human donor with multiple sclerosis. The CDR3 DNA is TGTGCCAGCAGCGACGAGGGGACGGGAAAAAACATTCAGTACTTC. It translates to CASSDEGTGKNIQYF.